These T cell receptor beta chains were read from a single sample in a study of blood T cells in healthy people across ages. TCRdb re-derived calls from the 5' RACE reads in MiXCR, one entry per CDR3 protein. This sample has more than 1 million distinct CDR3 sequences, with roughly 45% found just once. The sequenced sample consisted of blood. The receptor set was obtained from a woman in her sixties in good health. Each CDR3 is given with its conserved first and last residue. D genes are given only for firm matches. Clone size is shown for a subset of rows, as once, few, many or a class of expanded clone.

D gene: TRBD2
clone size: few
V gene: TRBV5-1
J gene: TRBJ2-1
CDR3 protein: CASSFYSRTSGASSYNEQFF
CDR3 DNA: TGCGCCAGCAGCTTTTACTCCCGGACTAGCGGGGCGAGCTCCTACAATGAGCAGTTCTTC

D gene: TRBD2
clone size: once
V gene: TRBV27
J gene: TRBJ2-5
CDR3 protein: CASSAASGSPGTQYF
CDR3 DNA: TGTGCCAGCAGTGCCGCTAGCGGGAGCCCCGGGACCCAGTACTTC

D gene: NA
clone size: NA
V gene: TRBV6-1
J gene: TRBJ2-7
CDR3 protein: CASSRAEPSYEQYF
CDR3 DNA: TGTGCCAGCAGTCGGGCAGAACCCTCCTACGAGCAGTACTTC

D gene: TRBD2
clone size: once
V gene: TRBV29-1
J gene: TRBJ2-1
CDR3 protein: CSVEWASGSASYNEQFF
CDR3 DNA: TGCAGCGTTGAATGGGCTAGCGGGAGCGCCTCCTACAATGAGCAGTTCTTC

D gene: NA
clone size: NA
V gene: TRBV7-6
J gene: TRBJ2-7
CDR3 protein: CASSLGWTGEQYF
CDR3 DNA: TGTGCCAGCAGCTTAGGGTGGACGGGAGAGCAGTACTTC

D gene: NA
clone size: once
V gene: TRBV20-1
J gene: TRBJ1-5
CDR3 protein: CSARDPLGGSNQPQHF
CDR3 DNA: TGCAGTGCTAGAGACCCGCTGGGGGGATCAAATCAGCCCCAGCATTTT

D gene: NA
clone size: NA
V gene: TRBV7-9
J gene: TRBJ2-3
CDR3 protein: CASDQRSTDTQYF
CDR3 DNA: TGTGCCAGCGACCAGCGGAGCACAGATACGCAGTATTTT

D gene: TRBD2
clone size: NA
V gene: TRBV7-2
J gene: TRBJ2-3
CDR3 protein: CASSRYGTSGRLGANTQYF
CDR3 DNA: TGTGCCAGCAGCCGATATGGGACTAGCGGGAGGTTGGGAGCTAATACGCAGTATTTT

D gene: NA
clone size: NA
V gene: TRBV21-1
J gene: TRBJ2-3
CDR3 protein: CASAPIDQREARGDTQYF
CDR3 DNA: TGTGCCAGCGCCCCAATCGACCAGCGGGAGGCCCGGGGGGATACGCAGTATTTT

D gene: NA
clone size: NA
V gene: TRBV5-1
J gene: TRBJ2-7
CDR3 protein: CASSMETPPYEQYF
CDR3 DNA: TGCGCCAGCAGCATGGAGACACCCCCCTACGAGCAGTACTTC

D gene: TRBD2
clone size: few
V gene: TRBV6-2/TRBV6-3
J gene: TRBJ2-1
CDR3 protein: CASSYSREGQPSYNEQFF
CDR3 DNA: TGTGCCAGCAGTTACTCGCGGGAGGGCCAACCCTCCTACAATGAGCAGTTCTTC

D gene: NA
clone size: NA
V gene: TRBV4-1
J gene: TRBJ1-4
CDR3 protein: CASSWDPGVEKLFF
CDR3 DNA: TGCGCCAGCAGCTGGGACCCCGGGGTTGAAAAACTGTTTTTT

D gene: TRBD2
clone size: NA
V gene: TRBV11-2
J gene: TRBJ2-5
CDR3 protein: CASSLDLGSGAWETQYF
CDR3 DNA: TGTGCCAGCAGCTTAGATCTTGGTAGCGGGGCGTGGGAGACCCAGTACTTC

D gene: NA
clone size: NA
V gene: TRBV15
J gene: TRBJ2-1
CDR3 protein: CATSREGSGTYNEQFF
CDR3 DNA: TGTGCCACCAGCAGAGAAGGTAGCGGAACCTACAATGAGCAGTTCTTC

D gene: NA
clone size: once
V gene: TRBV6-1
J gene: TRBJ2-1
CDR3 protein: CASRSQDPYEQFF
CDR3 DNA: TGTGCCAGCAGATCACAGGATCCTTACGAGCAGTTCTTC

D gene: TRBD2
clone size: many
V gene: TRBV29-1
J gene: TRBJ2-3
CDR3 protein: CSVETSGTDTQYF
CDR3 DNA: TGCAGCGTTGAGACTAGCGGCACAGATACGCAGTATTTT

D gene: NA
clone size: few
V gene: TRBV20-1
J gene: TRBJ2-7
CDR3 protein: CSARWGKGSYEQYF
CDR3 DNA: TGCAGTGCTAGATGGGGGAAAGGCTCCTACGAGCAGTACTTC

D gene: NA
clone size: NA
V gene: TRBV27
J gene: TRBJ2-6
CDR3 protein: CASSTHGGSGANVLTF
CDR3 DNA: TGTGCCAGCAGTACCCACGGGGGCTCTGGGGCCAACGTCCTGACTTTC

D gene: TRBD1
clone size: many
V gene: TRBV11-3
J gene: TRBJ2-1
CDR3 protein: CASSSRQGYNEQFF
CDR3 DNA: TGTGCCAGCAGTAGCCGACAGGGGTACAATGAGCAGTTCTTC

D gene: TRBD2
clone size: NA
V gene: TRBV7-9
J gene: TRBJ2-3
CDR3 protein: CASRRSSGGSTDTQYF
CDR3 DNA: TGTGCCAGCAGACGATCTAGCGGGGGCAGCACAGATACGCAGTATTTT

D gene: TRBD2
clone size: NA
V gene: TRBV12-3/TRBV12-4
J gene: TRBJ2-1
CDR3 protein: CASRLAGGTGEQFF
CDR3 DNA: TGTGCCAGCAGATTAGCGGGAGGGACTGGTGAGCAGTTCTTC

D gene: NA
clone size: NA
V gene: TRBV7-9
J gene: TRBJ1-4
CDR3 protein: CASSPGQTTNEKLFF
CDR3 DNA: TGTGCCAGCAGCCCGGGGCAGACAACTAATGAAAAACTGTTTTTT

D gene: TRBD2
clone size: NA
V gene: TRBV4-2
J gene: TRBJ2-1
CDR3 protein: CASSQRTSGSGGEQFF
CDR3 DNA: TGTGCCAGCAGCCAGCGGACTAGCGGGAGCGGGGGTGAGCAGTTCTTC

D gene: NA
clone size: NA
V gene: TRBV5-4
J gene: TRBJ1-4
CDR3 protein: CATRTATNEKLFF
CDR3 DNA: TGTGCCACTCGGACGGCGACTAATGAAAAACTGTTTTTT

D gene: NA
clone size: NA
V gene: TRBV4-1
J gene: TRBJ1-1
CDR3 protein: CASRHPGSVNTEAFF
CDR3 DNA: TGCGCCAGCAGACATCCGGGTTCAGTAAATACTGAAGCTTTCTTT

D gene: NA
clone size: NA
V gene: TRBV20-1
J gene: TRBJ2-1
CDR3 protein: CSARSGPFSNEQFF
CDR3 DNA: TGCAGTGCTAGATCGGGGCCTTTTTCGAATGAGCAGTTCTTC

D gene: NA
clone size: NA
V gene: TRBV15
J gene: TRBJ2-5
CDR3 protein: CATSRVGIDEQYF
CDR3 DNA: TGTGCCACCAGCAGAGTTGGAATCGATGAGCAGTACTTC

D gene: NA
clone size: few
V gene: TRBV28
J gene: TRBJ2-3
CDR3 protein: CASSLSLRDISTDTQYF
CDR3 DNA: TGTGCCAGCAGTTTATCCCTTAGGGACATAAGCACAGATACGCAGTATTTT

D gene: TRBD1
clone size: NA
V gene: TRBV30
J gene: TRBJ1-1
CDR3 protein: CAWRQGVAFF
CDR3 DNA: TGTGCCTGGCGACAGGGTGTCGCTTTCTTT

D gene: TRBD1
clone size: few
V gene: TRBV12-3/TRBV12-4
J gene: TRBJ2-7
CDR3 protein: CASSLTGAQYF
CDR3 DNA: TGTGCCAGCAGCTTAACAGGGGCCCAGTACTTC

D gene: TRBD2
clone size: NA
V gene: TRBV5-1
J gene: TRBJ2-7
CDR3 protein: CASRGDGLAGAYEQYF
CDR3 DNA: TGCGCCAGCAGGGGGGACGGACTAGCGGGAGCCTACGAGCAGTACTTC

D gene: NA
clone size: NA
V gene: TRBV5-4
J gene: TRBJ2-2
CDR3 protein: CASSLGVAANTGELFF
CDR3 DNA: TGTGCCAGCAGCTTGGGAGTAGCGGCGAACACCGGGGAGCTGTTTTTT

D gene: NA
clone size: many
V gene: TRBV3-1
J gene: TRBJ2-7
CDR3 protein: CASSQGGRYEQYF
CDR3 DNA: TGCGCCAGCAGCCAAGGAGGACGGTACGAGCAGTACTTC

D gene: TRBD1
clone size: few
V gene: TRBV12-3/TRBV12-4
J gene: TRBJ1-4
CDR3 protein: CASRTTRDRDEKLFF
CDR3 DNA: TGTGCCAGCAGAACGACCCGGGACAGGGACGAAAAACTGTTTTTT

D gene: NA
clone size: NA
V gene: TRBV30
J gene: TRBJ2-1
CDR3 protein: CASAQALKQFF
CDR3 DNA: TGTGCCTCAGCCCAAGCGCTGAAGCAGTTCTTC

D gene: TRBD2
clone size: few
V gene: TRBV15
J gene: TRBJ2-1
CDR3 protein: CATSSIIRGGSRKNEQFF
CDR3 DNA: TGTGCCACCAGCAGTATAATAAGAGGCGGGAGTCGAAAGAATGAGCAGTTCTTC

D gene: TRBD2
clone size: NA
V gene: TRBV6-5
J gene: TRBJ2-5
CDR3 protein: CASSYLAGGPGETQYF
CDR3 DNA: TGTGCCAGCAGTTACCTAGCGGGAGGGCCGGGGGAGACCCAGTACTTC

D gene: TRBD2
clone size: NA
V gene: TRBV29-1
J gene: TRBJ2-1
CDR3 protein: CSAVTLTSGSGNEQFF
CDR3 DNA: TGCAGCGCCGTAACCCTGACTAGCGGGAGCGGTAATGAGCAGTTCTTC

D gene: NA
clone size: few
V gene: TRBV21-1
J gene: TRBJ2-5
CDR3 protein: CASSPRRQETQYF
CDR3 DNA: TGTGCCAGCAGTCCGAGGCGGCAAGAGACCCAGTACTTC

D gene: NA
clone size: few
V gene: TRBV5-1
J gene: TRBJ2-5
CDR3 protein: CASRGANRYQETQYF
CDR3 DNA: TGCGCCAGCAGGGGGGCTAACCGCTACCAAGAGACCCAGTACTTC

D gene: NA
clone size: NA
V gene: TRBV27
J gene: TRBJ1-6
CDR3 protein: CASTRGALYNSPLHF
CDR3 DNA: TGTGCCAGTACTCGGGGGGCGCTATATAATTCACCCCTCCACTTT

D gene: NA
clone size: NA
V gene: TRBV4-1
J gene: TRBJ1-2
CDR3 protein: CASSQDEPGRGYGYTF
CDR3 DNA: TGCGCCAGCAGCCAAGATGAGCCGGGGCGGGGCTATGGCTACACCTTC

D gene: NA
clone size: NA
V gene: TRBV6-4
J gene: TRBJ2-1
CDR3 protein: CASSVQTTSNEQFF
CDR3 DNA: TGTGCCAGCAGTGTCCAGACTACGTCCAATGAGCAGTTCTTC

D gene: NA
clone size: NA
V gene: TRBV5-1
J gene: TRBJ2-1
CDR3 protein: CASSTTSAPTYEQFF
CDR3 DNA: TGCGCCAGCAGCACAACAAGCGCCCCTACCTACGAGCAGTTCTTC

D gene: TRBD2
clone size: few
V gene: TRBV5-1
J gene: TRBJ2-5
CDR3 protein: CASSSFGTNRQETQYF
CDR3 DNA: TGCGCCAGCAGCTCCTTTGGGACTAATCGCCAAGAGACCCAGTACTTC

D gene: NA
clone size: NA
V gene: TRBV25-1
J gene: TRBJ2-7
CDR3 protein: CANTPISDLNSYEQYF
CDR3 DNA: TGTGCCAACACACCGATTTCGGACTTAAACTCCTACGAGCAGTACTTC

D gene: TRBD1
clone size: NA
V gene: TRBV6-1
J gene: TRBJ2-1
CDR3 protein: CASSSGTGSFNEQFF
CDR3 DNA: TGTGCCAGCAGTTCCGGGACAGGGTCCTTCAATGAGCAGTTCTTC

D gene: NA
clone size: NA
V gene: TRBV12-3/TRBV12-4
J gene: TRBJ2-1
CDR3 protein: CASSLAGLVGEQFF
CDR3 DNA: TGTGCCAGCAGTTTAGCAGGGCTAGTCGGTGAGCAGTTCTTC

D gene: NA
clone size: NA
V gene: TRBV10-3
J gene: TRBJ2-3
CDR3 protein: CAISVFTADTQYF
CDR3 DNA: TGTGCCATCAGTGTGTTTACCGCGGATACGCAGTATTTT

D gene: TRBD2
clone size: NA
V gene: TRBV12-3/TRBV12-4
J gene: TRBJ2-5
CDR3 protein: CASSLDRTSGQETQYF
CDR3 DNA: TGTGCCAGCAGTTTAGATAGGACTAGCGGCCAAGAGACCCAGTACTTC

D gene: NA
clone size: NA
V gene: TRBV5-6
J gene: TRBJ2-7
CDR3 protein: CASTNTRALYEQYF
CDR3 DNA: TGTGCCAGCACCAATACAAGGGCCCTCTACGAGCAGTACTTC

D gene: TRBD2
clone size: NA
V gene: TRBV11-2
J gene: TRBJ2-4
CDR3 protein: CASSRRLAGGITREQYF
CDR3 DNA: TGTGCCAGCAGCCGCCGACTAGCGGGAGGCATAACTCGGGAGCAGTACTTC

D gene: NA
clone size: many
V gene: TRBV2
J gene: TRBJ2-4
CDR3 protein: CASSEAQGVKNIQYF
CDR3 DNA: TGTGCCAGCAGTGAAGCGCAAGGGGTGAAAAACATTCAGTACTTC